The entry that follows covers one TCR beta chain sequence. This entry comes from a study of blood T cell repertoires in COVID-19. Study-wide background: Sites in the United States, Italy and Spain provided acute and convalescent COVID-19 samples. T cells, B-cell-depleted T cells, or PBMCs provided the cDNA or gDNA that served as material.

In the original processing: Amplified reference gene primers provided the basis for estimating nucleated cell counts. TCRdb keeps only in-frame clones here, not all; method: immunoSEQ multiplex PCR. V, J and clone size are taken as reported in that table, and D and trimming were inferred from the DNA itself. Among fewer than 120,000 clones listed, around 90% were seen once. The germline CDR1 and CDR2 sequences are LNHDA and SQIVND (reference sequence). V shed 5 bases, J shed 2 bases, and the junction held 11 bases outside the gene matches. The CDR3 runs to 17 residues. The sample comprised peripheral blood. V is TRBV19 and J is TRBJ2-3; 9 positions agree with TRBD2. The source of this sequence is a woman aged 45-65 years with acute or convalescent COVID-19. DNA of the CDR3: TGTGCCAGTAGTCCAACCAACAGACTAGCGGCCACAGATACGCAGTATTTT. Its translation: CASSPTNRLAATDTQYF.